This note documents a single T cell receptor beta chain sequence. Its cognate antigen is unknown. This entry belongs to a study of CD8 T cells in ankylosing spondylitis. Study-wide results and caveats: In the blood and synovial fluid of reactive arthritis, some motif variants had been previously reported. A TCR beta motif made of several highly homologous variants seemed typical of ankylosing spondylitis blood. Disease-linked clones displayed a CD8+ phenotype and appeared relatively rarely in peripheral blood.

Germline lookup yields CDR1 SGHTA and CDR2 FQGTGA. V lost 5 bases and J lost 3; bases outside the gene matches: 6. The CDR3 has 15 residues. In making TCR beta libraries, quantitative 5'-RACE with molecular barcodes was used. From the 5' RACE reads, TCRdb called clonotypes with MiXCR, one entry per CDR3 protein. The data show under 300,000 distinct CDR3 sequences, approximately 11% seen once. The receptor comes from a male donor with ankylosing spondylitis or in good health (not recorded which). The V gene is TRBV7-3, the J gene TRBJ2-5; 10 bases align to TRBD2. What was sequenced was blood, either unsorted or a sorted T cell fraction (not recorded which). DNA of the CDR3: TGTGCCAGCAGCCTAGTAGCGGGGGGCAAAGAGACCCAGTACTTC. Translated: CASSLVAGGKETQYF.